Listed below are T cell receptor beta chains from one sample, sequenced in a study of shared clonotypes between healthy human individuals. The assay was immunoSEQ multiplex PCR, and TCRdb's table has in-frame clones only and misses some. The profile shows 2 million to 2.5 million clones, roughly 96% of them singletons. The sequenced sample was naive CD4+ T cells sorted from blood. The receptors were sampled from a man aged 18 to 29 in good health. Both conserved end residues are part of each CDR3. The D gene is left open where the match is weak. The size field is filled for only some rows; it gives once, few, many or a size class.

CDR3: CASSRNNPRIGELFF
DNA: TGTGCCAGCAGTCGAAACAACCCCAGGATCGGGGAGCTGTTTTTT
D: -
V: TRBV6-5
J: TRBJ2-2
size: -

CDR3: CASSLISVLSNSPLHF
DNA: TGTGCCAGCAGTTTAATCTCGGTCCTGTCTAATTCACCCCTCCACTTT
D: -
V: TRBV28
J: TRBJ1-6
size: -

CDR3: CASSESGRGRPNNSPLHF
DNA: TGCGCCAGCAGTGAGTCGGGGCGGGGGCGACCAAATAATTCACCCCTCCACTTT
D: -
V: TRBV10-2
J: TRBJ1-6
size: -

CDR3: CATSRDPGETGEKLFF
DNA: TGTGCCACCAGCAGAGATCCCGGTGAAACAGGGGAAAAACTGTTTTTT
D: -
V: TRBV15
J: TRBJ1-4
size: -

CDR3: CASSLEASGGDTQYF
DNA: TGTGCCAGCAGCTTAGAAGCTAGCGGGGGAGATACGCAGTATTTT
D: TRBD2
V: TRBV11-1
J: TRBJ2-3
size: -

CDR3: CASSLGTEQFF
DNA: TGTGCCAGCAGCTTAGGGACTGAGCAGTTCTTC
D: -
V: TRBV11-2
J: TRBJ2-1
size: once

CDR3: CASSREGNGYTF
DNA: TGTGCCAGCAGCCGCGAAGGGAATGGCTACACCTTC
D: -
V: TRBV7-9
J: TRBJ1-2
size: -

CDR3: CASSPPSGSSYNSPLHF
DNA: TGTGCCAGCTCACCACCTTCCGGGAGCTCCTATAATTCACCCCTCCACTTT
D: -
V: TRBV18
J: TRBJ1-6
size: -

CDR3: CASSREAYTEAFF
DNA: TGTGCCAGCAGCCGCGAGGCATACACTGAAGCTTTCTTT
D: -
V: TRBV6-1
J: TRBJ1-1
size: -

CDR3: CASSRQPGYNSPLHF
DNA: TGTGCCAGCAGCCGACAACCGGGCTACAATTCACCCCTCCACTTT
D: -
V: TRBV28
J: TRBJ1-6
size: -

CDR3: CASSRYLTGQGINEQFF
DNA: TGTGCCAGCAGCCGTTATTTGACGGGACAGGGTATTAATGAGCAGTTCTTC
D: TRBD1
V: TRBV11-2
J: TRBJ2-1
size: -

CDR3: CASSRSGSSYEQYF
DNA: TGTGCCAGCAGCCGTAGCGGGAGCTCCTACGAGCAGTACTTC
D: TRBD2
V: TRBV7-2
J: TRBJ2-7
size: -

CDR3: CASSEFESGGLGPYRGEQYF
DNA: TGTGCCAGCAGTGAATTCGAAAGCGGGGGTCTCGGACCGTACAGAGGCGAGCAGTACTTC
D: TRBD2
V: TRBV6-1
J: TRBJ2-7
size: -

CDR3: CATSGWGSGYTF
DNA: TGTGCCACCTCTGGGTGGGGAAGCGGCTACACCTTC
D: -
V: TRBV15
J: TRBJ1-2
size: -

CDR3: CASSYSGAGYEQYF
DNA: TGCGCCAGCAGCTACTCGGGCGCTGGCTACGAGCAGTACTTC
D: -
V: TRBV5-1
J: TRBJ2-7
size: once

CDR3: CAWRSGLMNTEAFF
DNA: TGTGCCTGGAGATCAGGGCTAATGAACACTGAAGCTTTCTTT
D: -
V: TRBV30
J: TRBJ1-1
size: -

CDR3: CASSPGLAGGNEQFF
DNA: TGTGCCAGCAGCCCGGGACTAGCGGGGGGAAATGAGCAGTTCTTC
D: TRBD2
V: TRBV7-9
J: TRBJ2-1
size: -

CDR3: CASSEVAGTYEQYF
DNA: TGTGCCAGCAGTGAAGTAGCGGGGACCTACGAGCAGTACTTC
D: TRBD2
V: TRBV6-1
J: TRBJ2-7
size: -

CDR3: CASSDGTSYEQYF
DNA: TGTGCCAGCAGCGACGGGACTAGCTACGAGCAGTACTTC
D: TRBD2
V: TRBV7-6
J: TRBJ2-7
size: -

CDR3: CASSSRLSGTASYEQYF
DNA: TGTGCCAGCAGCTCCAGATTGAGTGGGACGGCCTCCTACGAGCAGTACTTC
D: -
V: TRBV7-2
J: TRBJ2-7
size: -

CDR3: CASRVGNTIYF
DNA: TGTGCCAGCAGGGTAGGAAACACCATATATTTT
D: -
V: TRBV6-1
J: TRBJ1-3
size: -

CDR3: CASTIGGVYNSPLHF
DNA: TGTGCCAGTACCATCGGAGGTGTGTATAATTCACCCCTCCACTTT
D: -
V: TRBV19
J: TRBJ1-6
size: once

CDR3: CAWRDQGESTQHF
DNA: TGTGCCTGGAGAGACCAGGGTGAATCGACCCAGCATTTT
D: -
V: TRBV30
J: TRBJ1-5
size: -

CDR3: CASSQGGKSTDTQYF
DNA: TGTGCCAGCAGCCAAGGGGGGAAAAGCACAGATACGCAGTATTTT
D: -
V: TRBV4-2
J: TRBJ2-3
size: -

CDR3: CASSYSQGAHQPQHF
DNA: TGTGCCAGCAGTTACTCACAGGGGGCGCATCAGCCCCAGCATTTT
D: TRBD1
V: TRBV6-5
J: TRBJ1-5
size: -

CDR3: CASSPGTGYGYTF
DNA: TGTGCCAGCAGTCCCGGGACAGGATATGGCTACACCTTC
D: TRBD1
V: TRBV28
J: TRBJ1-2
size: -

CDR3: CASRTSGAYEQYF
DNA: TGCGCCAGCAGAACTAGCGGGGCCTACGAGCAGTACTTC
D: TRBD2
V: TRBV5-1
J: TRBJ2-7
size: once

CDR3: CASSESHAGETYEQYF
DNA: TGCGCCAGCAGTGAGTCTCACGCGGGAGAAACCTACGAGCAGTACTTC
D: TRBD2
V: TRBV10-2
J: TRBJ2-7
size: -

CDR3: CASRDGTITGQYF
DNA: TGTGCCAGCAGAGATGGGACTATAACGGGTCAGTACTTC
D: TRBD2
V: TRBV2
J: TRBJ2-4
size: -

CDR3: CASRETGAVRNTEAFF
DNA: TGTGCCAGCAGAGAAACAGGGGCGGTAAGGAACACTGAAGCTTTCTTT
D: TRBD1
V: TRBV2
J: TRBJ1-1
size: -

CDR3: CAWSAGAGEKLFF
DNA: TGTGCCTGGAGTGCAGGTGCGGGTGAAAAACTGTTTTTT
D: -
V: TRBV30
J: TRBJ1-4
size: -

CDR3: CASSSQRGGLNEQFF
DNA: TGTGCCAGCAGCTCCCAGCGGGGGGGTCTCAATGAGCAGTTCTTC
D: TRBD2
V: TRBV5-6
J: TRBJ2-1
size: -

CDR3: CASTRQGAYEQYF
DNA: TGTGCCAGCACCCGACAGGGGGCCTACGAGCAGTACTTC
D: TRBD1
V: TRBV25-1
J: TRBJ2-7
size: -

CDR3: CASSSEGRGDQPQHF
DNA: TGCGCCAGCAGCTCAGAGGGCAGGGGCGATCAGCCCCAGCATTTT
D: -
V: TRBV5-1
J: TRBJ1-5
size: -

CDR3: CASSRNLQGEAFF
DNA: TGCGCCAGCAGCCGAAATCTACAGGGTGAAGCTTTCTTT
D: -
V: TRBV4-3
J: TRBJ1-1
size: -

CDR3: CAIKAGQSTGELFF
DNA: TGTGCCATCAAGGCCGGGCAGAGCACCGGGGAGCTGTTTTTT
D: -
V: TRBV10-3
J: TRBJ2-2
size: -

CDR3: CATSRDPGLAGGYEQFF
DNA: TGTGCCACCAGCAGAGATCCGGGACTAGCGGGAGGCTATGAGCAGTTCTTC
D: TRBD2
V: TRBV15
J: TRBJ2-1
size: -

CDR3: CSVEAGTLRYTF
DNA: TGCAGCGTTGAAGCAGGGACTCTCCGCTACACCTTC
D: -
V: TRBV29-1
J: TRBJ1-2
size: -

CDR3: CASNDGGPPNTEAFF
DNA: TGTGCCAGCAACGACGGGGGGCCCCCAAACACTGAAGCTTTCTTT
D: -
V: TRBV6-5
J: TRBJ1-1
size: -

CDR3: CASSPLGTGREETQYF
DNA: TGTGCCAGCAGCCCCCTTGGGACAGGAAGGGAAGAGACCCAGTACTTC
D: TRBD1
V: TRBV28
J: TRBJ2-5
size: -

CDR3: CASSSGQANTEAFF
DNA: TGTGCCAGCAGTTCCGGACAGGCGAACACTGAAGCTTTCTTT
D: TRBD1
V: TRBV28
J: TRBJ1-1
size: -

CDR3: CAISEPGQGVEKLFF
DNA: TGTGCCATCAGTGAGCCGGGACAGGGTGTAGAAAAACTGTTTTTT
D: TRBD1
V: TRBV10-3
J: TRBJ1-4
size: -

CDR3: CASSQEVAKNIQYF
DNA: TGCGCCAGCAGCCAAGAAGTAGCCAAAAACATTCAGTACTTC
D: -
V: TRBV14
J: TRBJ2-4
size: -

CDR3: CASSRGRGYEQYF
DNA: TGCGCCAGCAGTCGCGGCAGGGGCTACGAGCAGTACTTC
D: -
V: TRBV23-1
J: TRBJ2-7
size: -

CDR3: CASEGAKKTSGVYEQYF
DNA: TGTGCCAGCGAAGGGGCGAAAAAGACTAGCGGAGTCTACGAGCAGTACTTC
D: TRBD2
V: TRBV28
J: TRBJ2-7
size: -

CDR3: CASSDAQRRYEQYF
DNA: TGTGCCAGCAGTGATGCCCAACGACGATACGAGCAGTACTTC
D: -
V: TRBV2
J: TRBJ2-7
size: -

CDR3: CASSTEGTQYF
DNA: TGTGCCAGCAGTACCGAGGGGACCCAGTACTTC
D: -
V: TRBV2
J: TRBJ2-5
size: once

CDR3: CASSLRLVSYNEQFF
DNA: TGCGCCAGCAGCTTGCGGCTTGTCTCCTACAATGAGCAGTTCTTC
D: -
V: TRBV5-1
J: TRBJ2-1
size: -

CDR3: CASSQSPSGDSFPYGYTF
DNA: TGCGCCAGCAGCCAATCTCCCTCAGGCGACAGTTTCCCCTATGGCTACACCTTC
D: -
V: TRBV4-3
J: TRBJ1-2
size: -

CDR3: CASSYSSTSLHF
DNA: TGTGCCAGCAGTTACTCGAGCACGTCTCTGCACTTC
D: -
V: TRBV6-5
J: TRBJ2-5
size: once

CDR3: CASRPDTHTEAFF
DNA: TGTGCCAGTAGACCCGACACCCACACTGAAGCTTTCTTT
D: -
V: TRBV19
J: TRBJ1-1
size: -

CDR3: CASSRLARDTQHF
DNA: TGTGCCAGCAGTCGCCTCGCCCGGGACACGCAGCATTTT
D: -
V: TRBV28
J: TRBJ1-5
size: -

CDR3: CASSLVVGLGYEQYF
DNA: TGTGCCAGCAGCTTAGTTGTGGGATTGGGCTACGAGCAGTACTTC
D: -
V: TRBV11-2
J: TRBJ2-7
size: once